A selection of T cell receptor beta chains follows, all from one sample in a study of blood T cell repertoires in COVID-19. Only in-frame clones appear in the TCRdb table, and some are missing; sequencing was by immunoSEQ multiplex PCR. The top ten hold around 6.3% of the sample, which has 100,000 or so clones, approximately 69% seen once. Sequencing input: peripheral blood. Receptor source: a man older than 75 with acute or convalescent COVID-19. Both conserved end residues are part of each CDR3. D genes are given only for firm matches. Clone size appears in some rows only: once, few, many, or a class for an expanded clone.

v_call: TRBV7-8
j_call: TRBJ2-1
d_call: TRBD1
clone_size: .
cdr3_aa: CASSSEPGQGGHNEQFF
cdr3_nt: TGTGCCAGCAGTTCCGAACCAGGACAGGGGGGACACAATGAGCAGTTCTTC

v_call: TRBV4-3
j_call: TRBJ2-3
d_call: TRBD2
clone_size: .
cdr3_aa: CASSQGGPGLAGDTQYF
cdr3_nt: TGCGCCAGCAGCCAAGGGGGACCGGGACTAGCGGGAGATACGCAGTATTTT

v_call: TRBV11-2
j_call: TRBJ2-5
d_call: .
clone_size: .
cdr3_aa: CASSPWTAEETQYF
cdr3_nt: TGTGCCAGCAGCCCTTGGACAGCAGAAGAGACCCAGTACTTC

v_call: TRBV27
j_call: TRBJ1-6
d_call: .
clone_size: .
cdr3_aa: CASLKISGHLNSPLHF
cdr3_nt: TGTGCCAGTTTAAAAATCTCCGGACACCTTAATTCACCCCTCCACTTT

v_call: TRBV4-1
j_call: TRBJ1-5
d_call: TRBD1
clone_size: .
cdr3_aa: CASSPRQGFEMGQPQHF
cdr3_nt: TGCGCCAGCAGCCCCCGACAGGGATTTGAGATGGGTCAGCCCCAGCATTTT

v_call: TRBV6-5
j_call: TRBJ2-3
d_call: .
clone_size: .
cdr3_aa: CASSYVYTSTDTQYF
cdr3_nt: TGTGCCAGCAGTTACGTCTATACTAGCACAGATACGCAGTATTTT

v_call: TRBV5-1
j_call: TRBJ2-2
d_call: .
clone_size: .
cdr3_aa: CASSTGPGGAGELFF
cdr3_nt: TGCGCCAGCAGCACAGGCCCGGGTGGTGCCGGGGAGCTGTTTTTT

v_call: TRBV28
j_call: TRBJ1-2
d_call: .
clone_size: .
cdr3_aa: CASRGLGYTF
cdr3_nt: TGTGCTAGTAGAGGGCTCGGCTACACCTTC

v_call: TRBV27
j_call: TRBJ2-1
d_call: TRBD1
clone_size: once
cdr3_aa: CASPCRRQGSCNEQFF
cdr3_nt: TGTGCCAGCCCTTGCCGGAGACAGGGGAGTTGCAATGAGCAGTTCTTC

v_call: TRBV5-6
j_call: TRBJ1-2
d_call: .
clone_size: .
cdr3_aa: CASSLAGGYAGYTF
cdr3_nt: TGTGCCAGCAGCTTGGCAGGAGGCTACGCTGGCTACACCTTC

v_call: TRBV12-3/TRBV12-4
j_call: TRBJ1-1
d_call: .
clone_size: .
cdr3_aa: CASSPSGSRAFF
cdr3_nt: TGTGCCAGCAGTCCCTCGGGGAGTCGAGCTTTCTTT

v_call: TRBV7-8
j_call: TRBJ2-3
d_call: TRBD2
clone_size: .
cdr3_aa: CASSLRSAGLAGTDTQYF
cdr3_nt: TGTGCCAGCAGCTTAAGGTCCGCGGGACTAGCGGGAACTGATACGCAGTATTTT

v_call: TRBV10-2
j_call: TRBJ2-2
d_call: .
clone_size: few
cdr3_aa: CASSEGSNTGELFF
cdr3_nt: TGCGCCAGCAGTGAAGGGAGCAACACCGGGGAGCTGTTTTTT

v_call: TRBV9
j_call: TRBJ2-3
d_call: .
clone_size: few
cdr3_aa: CASSVRPEGDTQYF
cdr3_nt: TGTGCCAGCAGCGTAAGGCCCGAGGGAGATACGCAGTATTTT

v_call: TRBV6-1
j_call: TRBJ2-3
d_call: TRBD1
clone_size: .
cdr3_aa: CASSVSLQGATDTQYF
cdr3_nt: TGTGCCAGCAGTGTGTCCCTGCAGGGGGCCACAGATACGCAGTATTTT

v_call: TRBV6-5
j_call: TRBJ2-7
d_call: .
clone_size: .
cdr3_aa: CASSSFAGEQYF
cdr3_nt: TGTGCCAGCAGCTCGTTCGCCGGCGAGCAGTACTTC

v_call: TRBV19
j_call: TRBJ1-5
d_call: TRBD1
clone_size: .
cdr3_aa: CASMGTGRASNQPQHF
cdr3_nt: TGTGCCAGTATGGGGACAGGGAGGGCTAGCAATCAGCCCCAGCATTTT

v_call: TRBV7-7
j_call: TRBJ2-5
d_call: .
clone_size: .
cdr3_aa: CASSARRGEGETQYF
cdr3_nt: TGTGCCAGCAGCGCTCGGAGGGGGGAGGGAGAGACCCAGTACTTC

v_call: TRBV7-3
j_call: TRBJ2-7
d_call: TRBD2
clone_size: few
cdr3_aa: CASSVSSGSYEQYF
cdr3_nt: TGTGCCAGCAGCGTTTCTAGCGGTTCGTACGAGCAGTACTTC

v_call: TRBV28
j_call: TRBJ1-4
d_call: TRBD1
clone_size: once
cdr3_aa: CASSPFGGQANEKLFF
cdr3_nt: TGTGCCAGCAGCCCCTTTGGGGGACAGGCAAATGAAAAACTGTTTTTT

v_call: TRBV27
j_call: TRBJ2-7
d_call: TRBD1
clone_size: few
cdr3_aa: CASSLRAGGLYEQYF
cdr3_nt: TGTGCCAGCAGTTTACGGGCAGGGGGTCTCTACGAGCAGTACTTC

v_call: TRBV2
j_call: TRBJ2-3
d_call: .
clone_size: .
cdr3_aa: CASTEAEVGRDTQYF
cdr3_nt: TGTGCCAGCACCGAAGCAGAGGTTGGCAGAGATACGCAGTATTTT

v_call: TRBV12-3/TRBV12-4
j_call: TRBJ2-7
d_call: TRBD1
clone_size: .
cdr3_aa: CASSPDRDEQYF
cdr3_nt: TGTGCCAGCAGTCCCGACAGGGACGAGCAGTACTTC

v_call: TRBV5-6
j_call: TRBJ1-2
d_call: .
clone_size: .
cdr3_aa: CASSDLGSGLYGYTF
cdr3_nt: TGTGCCAGCAGCGATTTGGGATCTGGACTTTATGGCTACACCTTC

v_call: TRBV5-1
j_call: TRBJ2-2
d_call: .
clone_size: .
cdr3_aa: CASSQFGINTGELFF
cdr3_nt: TGCGCCAGCAGCCAGTTCGGGATTAACACCGGGGAGCTGTTTTTT

v_call: TRBV21-1
j_call: TRBJ2-7
d_call: .
clone_size: once
cdr3_aa: CASSRGTGSYEQYF
cdr3_nt: TGTGCCAGCAGCCGCGGGACAGGGTCCTACGAGCAGTACTTC

v_call: TRBV5-1
j_call: TRBJ2-7
d_call: TRBD2
clone_size: .
cdr3_aa: CASSLGPSGDEQYF
cdr3_nt: TGCGCCAGCAGCTTGGGACCTAGCGGGGACGAGCAGTACTTC

v_call: TRBV7-9
j_call: TRBJ1-1
d_call: .
clone_size: few
cdr3_aa: CASSAQQGTEAFF
cdr3_nt: TGTGCCAGCAGCGCTCAACAGGGAACTGAAGCTTTCTTT

v_call: TRBV4-3
j_call: TRBJ2-3
d_call: .
clone_size: medium-sized
cdr3_aa: CASSQDHQRADTQYF
cdr3_nt: TGCGCCAGCAGCCAAGATCATCAGCGAGCAGATACGCAGTATTTT

v_call: TRBV27
j_call: TRBJ1-1
d_call: TRBD1
clone_size: .
cdr3_aa: CASSLDRDRVGAFF
cdr3_nt: TGTGCCAGCAGCCTAGATCGGGACAGGGTCGGAGCTTTCTTT

v_call: TRBV28
j_call: TRBJ1-6
d_call: TRBD1
clone_size: few
cdr3_aa: CASSGDRGRGSPLHF
cdr3_nt: TGTGCCAGCAGTGGGGACAGGGGGCGCGGGTCACCCCTCCACTTT

v_call: TRBV3-1/TRBV3-2
j_call: TRBJ2-1
d_call: TRBD2
clone_size: .
cdr3_aa: CASSQQLTSGPYNEQFF
cdr3_nt: TGTGCCAGCAGCCAGCAACTAACTAGCGGACCCTACAATGAGCAGTTCTTC

v_call: TRBV6-6
j_call: TRBJ2-7
d_call: .
clone_size: few
cdr3_aa: CASSQTLDTSEQYF
cdr3_nt: TGTGCCAGCAGTCAGACTTTGGACACAAGCGAGCAGTACTTC

v_call: TRBV7-9
j_call: TRBJ2-1
d_call: .
clone_size: many
cdr3_aa: CASSFLVSRREQFF
cdr3_nt: TGTGCCAGCAGCTTCCTAGTTAGTCGCCGGGAGCAGTTCTTC

v_call: TRBV19
j_call: TRBJ2-1
d_call: .
clone_size: .
cdr3_aa: CASSPGRLGSNEQFF
cdr3_nt: TGTGCCAGTAGTCCAGGGAGGCTAGGAAGCAATGAGCAGTTCTTC

v_call: TRBV5-6
j_call: TRBJ1-2
d_call: .
clone_size: .
cdr3_aa: CASSPDLGGYTF
cdr3_nt: TGTGCCAGCAGCCCCGACCTCGGGGGCTACACCTTC

v_call: TRBV10-3
j_call: TRBJ2-5
d_call: TRBD1
clone_size: .
cdr3_aa: CAISPGTGGETQYF
cdr3_nt: TGTGCCATCAGTCCCGGGACAGGGGGCGAGACCCAGTACTTC

v_call: TRBV28
j_call: TRBJ2-3
d_call: .
clone_size: few
cdr3_aa: CASSPTAAVPSTDTQYF
cdr3_nt: TGTGCCAGCAGCCCCACGGCGGCAGTCCCGAGCACAGATACGCAGTATTTT

v_call: TRBV7-9
j_call: TRBJ1-5
d_call: .
clone_size: .
cdr3_aa: CASTPLGADQPQHF
cdr3_nt: TGTGCCAGCACCCCGCTGGGGGCCGATCAGCCCCAGCATTTT

v_call: TRBV3-1/TRBV3-2
j_call: TRBJ2-7
d_call: .
clone_size: few
cdr3_aa: CASSHRGRGYEQYF
cdr3_nt: TGTGCCAGCAGCCACCGGGGGAGAGGGTACGAGCAGTACTTC

v_call: TRBV1
j_call: TRBJ2-3
d_call: .
clone_size: .
cdr3_aa: CTSSQEPGAASDTQYF
cdr3_nt: TGCACCAGCAGCCAGGAACCAGGGGCGGCGTCAGATACGCAGTATTTT

v_call: TRBV3-1/TRBV3-2
j_call: TRBJ2-2
d_call: .
clone_size: .
cdr3_aa: CASSPTQGRGELFF
cdr3_nt: TGTGCCAGCAGCCCCACTCAGGGCCGGGGGGAGCTGTTTTTT

v_call: TRBV5-1
j_call: TRBJ1-1
d_call: .
clone_size: .
cdr3_aa: CASSTRAGDTEAFF
cdr3_nt: TGCGCCAGCTCGACAAGGGCGGGGGACACTGAAGCTTTCTTT

v_call: TRBV6-5
j_call: TRBJ2-3
d_call: .
clone_size: .
cdr3_aa: CASSATASTDTQYF
cdr3_nt: TGTGCCAGCAGCGCGACAGCTAGCACAGATACGCAGTATTTT

v_call: TRBV14
j_call: TRBJ1-2
d_call: TRBD1
clone_size: few
cdr3_aa: CASSRAPLSWDRGGYTF
cdr3_nt: TGTGCCAGCAGCCGCGCGCCGCTCTCTTGGGACAGGGGTGGCTACACCTTC